The TCR beta chain under discussion was sequenced for a study of blood T cell dynamics during melanoma immunotherapy. Using immunoSEQ multiplex PCR, the repertoire was profiled, and TCRdb retains in-frame clones only, with some absent. This table holds 25,000 to 30,000 clones, over 80% found once. The CDR3 totals 15 residues. Looked up from germline, CDR1 is SGHRS and CDR2 is YFSETQ. J was trimmed by 5 bases and V by 2 bases; bases with no gene match: 6. Described time point: week 3, after first cycle of checkpoint inhibitor. Samples come from before therapy and from week 3 after the first blockade cycle. Disease control meant complete response, partial response or stable disease at 12 weeks. Patients with prior systemic cancer treatment, concomitant immunosuppressants, or other active malignancies were excluded.

The sequenced sample was blood, obtained from a patient treated with checkpoint blockade. The origin of this receptor is a human donor with melanoma. The chain recombines TRBV5-1 with TRBJ2-5; 10 bases are shared with TRBD2. Here the CDR3 reads CASSFDGLAAETQYF. As DNA, the CDR3 is TGCGCCAGCAGCTTCGATGGACTAGCGGCCGAGACCCAGTACTTC. The full variable domain, rest sourced from reference TRBV5-1 and TRBJ2-5, is KAGVTQTPRYLIKTRGQQVTLSCSPISGHRSVSWYQQTPGQGLQFLFEYFSETQRNKGNFPGRFSGRQFSNSRSEMNVSTLELGDSALYLCASSFDGLAAETQYFGPGTRLLVL.